The next 28 T cell receptor beta chains were all read from a single sample in a study of graft-versus-host responses after intestinal transplantation. Sequencing used immunoSEQ multiplex PCR; TCRdb keeps in-frame clones, though not all of them. The table has about 57,000 clones, roughly 89% seen once; the top ten hold roughly 1.7%. The input for sequencing was PBMCs, taken 26 days after transplant. The receptors originated from a human patient who received an intestinal transplant, so some T cells may come from the graft donor.

This chain joins TRBV19 and TRBJ2-3; 11 bases line up with TRBD1. Germline V gene data show CDR1 as LNHDA and CDR2 as SQIVND (reference sequence). CDR3 length: 15 residues. After removal of 6 bases from V and 6 bases from J, the junction contained 8 bases not matched to a gene. Here the CDR3 reads CASRDRDRGWDTQYF. The CDR3 DNA reads as TGTGCCAGTAGAGACCGGGACAGGGGGTGGGATACGCAGTATTTT. The full variable domain, in which reference TRBV19 and TRBJ2-3 provide the parts outside the CDR3, is DGGITQSPKYLFRKEGQNVTLSCEQNLNHDAMYWYRQDPGQGLRLIYYSQIVNDFQKGDIAEGYSVSREKKESFPLTVTSAQKNPTAFYLCASRDRDRGWDTQYFGPGTRLTVL.

This clone was picked up a small number of times. This sequence joins TRBV5-1 and TRBJ2-7; perhaps TRBD2 as D (5 bases). V was clipped by 4 bases and J by 3 bases, with 5 bases between them. The CDR3 loop spans 11 amino acids. Germline values: CDR1 SGHRS, CDR2 YFSETQ. The CDR3 here is CASSAGYEQYF. The CDR3 region has the DNA TGCGCCAGCAGCGCGGGCTACGAGCAGTACTTC.

The chain couples TRBV6-5 to TRBJ2-1, with TRBD2 matching 9 bases. Germline CDR1 reads MNHEY; CDR2 reads SVGAGI. The ends lost 4 bases at V and 6 bases at J; junction bases unmatched: 7. The CDR3 totals 15 residues. The CDR3 DNA reads TGTGCCAGCAGTTCCTTTAGCGGGGGCGGCAATGAGCAGTTCTTC. Encoded protein: CASSSFSGGGNEQFF.

The chain links TRBV2 to TRBJ2-2; 10 bases fit TRBD2. The CDR3 consists of 17 residues. V lost 10 bases and J lost 0; bases outside the gene matches: 11. Germline CDR1 reads SNHLY; CDR2 reads FYNNEI. Here the CDR3 DNA reads TGTGCCAACCGGGGGTCTAGCGGGGGCCCGAACACCGGGGAGCTGTTTTTT. This translates into CANRGSSGGPNTGELFF.

The sample holds one count of this clone. The chain carries TRBV28 and TRBJ2-3; D is unresolved. This CDR3 region has 13 residues. Between the trimmed V and J ends, which lost 3 bases and 4 bases, there was a span of 8 bases. Germline lookup yields CDR1 MDHEN and CDR2 SYDVKM. CDR3 coding DNA: TGTGCCAGCAGTTTGACCCAGGCAGATACGCAGTATTTT. Translated: CASSLTQADTQYF.

The chain uses TRBV7-8 and TRBJ1-6; 12 bases align to TRBD1. The V segment lost 3 bases and the J segment 6 bases; nucleotides outside the gene matches: 12. CDR1 is SGHVS and CDR2 is FQNEAQ in the germline V gene. The CDR3 runs to 19 residues. The CDR3 loop is CASSFRDRGPPGFNSPLHF. The DNA of the CDR3 is TGTGCCAGCAGCTTCCGGGACAGGGGGCCCCCGGGGTTTAATTCACCCCTCCACTTT.

The chain joins TRBV28 to TRBJ1-1, with 11 bases matching TRBD1. Trimming removed 5 bases from V and 4 bases from J; junction bases left unmatched: 3. The CDR3 spans 14 residues. The germline V gene encodes CDR1 MDHEN and CDR2 SYDVKM. CDR3 sequence reads: CASSPGTGGTEAFF. The CDR3 DNA is TGTGCCAGCAGTCCCGGGACAGGGGGCACTGAAGCTTTCTTT.

The V and J genes are TRBV6-5 and TRBJ2-1; TRBD2 aligns across 10 bases. The germline CDR1 and CDR2 sequences are MNHEY and SVGAGI. The CDR3 contains 15 residues. J gave up 0 bases and V 6 bases, and 2 bases lay outside the gene matches. In DNA form, the CDR3 reads TGTGCCAGCAGGCTAGCGGGGGTCTCCTACAATGAGCAGTTCTTC. Its translation is CASRLAGVSYNEQFF.

The chain couples TRBV15 to TRBJ1-5; D is ambiguous. This CDR3 contains 15 residues. The germline V and J ends were trimmed by 1 base and 2 bases, with 9 bases remaining between them. Germline lookup yields CDR1 LNHNV and CDR2 YYDKDF (reference sequence). The CDR3, as DNA: TGTGCCACCAGCAGAGGGTGGCTGGGCAATCAGCCCCAGCATTTT. It specifies CATSRGWLGNQPQHF.

The chain links TRBV4-1 to TRBJ2-5, with D unresolved. This CDR3 has 12 residues. Per germline, CDR1 MGHRA and CDR2 YSYEKL. The V and J ends lost 4 bases and 5 bases respectively, with 8 bases between them. In nucleotides, the CDR3 is TGCGCCAGCAGCCCGGCCGGGGAGACCCAGTACTTC. Protein product: CASSPAGETQYF.

CDR3 nucleotide sequence: TGTGCCAGTAGAACGTTGACAGGGGGAGTTCGAACCGGGGAGCTGTTTTTT. Its translation: CASRTLTGGVRTGELFF. The chain combines TRBV19 with TRBJ2-2; TRBD1 agrees at 9 bases. Losses at the gene ends were 6 bases for V and 5 bases for J; bases not matched to a gene: 13. Germline V CDR1 and CDR2: LNHDA, SQIVND (reference sequence). This CDR3 has 17 residues.

J is TRBJ1-1 and V is TRBV2; TRBD1 matches 9 bases. The CDR3 is 15 residues long. The ends lost 8 bases at V and 5 bases at J; junction bases unmatched: 12. In germline, CDR1 is SNHLY, CDR2 FYNNEI. CDR3 sequence reads: CASDMGDRARTEAFF. As DNA, the CDR3 is TGTGCCAGCGACATGGGGGACAGGGCGAGAACTGAAGCTTTCTTT.

By share, this clone ranks as medium-sized (0.01 to 0.1%). The V call is TRBV28, the J call TRBJ2-7, with TRBD1 matching 8 bases. The V and J ends lost 4 bases and 0 bases, in that order; junction bases with no gene match: 5. Looked up from germline, CDR1 is MDHEN and CDR2 is SYDVKM. The CDR3 spans 15 residues. The CDR3 loop is CASSSRTGISYEQYV. CDR3 nucleotides: TGTGCCAGCAGTTCCCGGACAGGGATCTCCTACGAGCAGTACGTC.

A few counts support this clone. The chain has TRBV15 and TRBJ1-5; TRBD1 is a possible D gene (5 bases). V was shortened by 1 base and J by 1 base, with 8 bases between the two germline ends. The CDR3 loop spans 15 amino acids. Looked up from germline, CDR1 is LNHNV and CDR2 is YYDKDF (reference sequence). In nucleotides, the CDR3 is TGTGCCACCAGCAGAGGACGACAGAGCAATCAGCCCCAGCATTTT. It codes for CATSRGRQSNQPQHF.

The rearrangement uses TRBV5-6 and TRBJ1-5; 7 nucleotides agree with TRBD1. The germline V gene has CDR1 SGHDT and CDR2 YYEEEE. V was clipped by 4 bases and J by 2 bases; unmatched bases: 12. The CDR3 totals 17 residues. The CDR3 DNA reads TGTGCCAGCAGCGACTGGCGTGGGACAGCCGGCAATCAGCCCCAGCATTTT. It is translated as CASSDWRGTAGNQPQHF. Looking up the rest from reference TRBV5-6 and TRBJ1-5 gives the full variable domain: DAGVTQSPTHLIKTRGQQVTLRCSPKSGHDTVSWYQQALGQGPQFIFQYYEEEERQRGNFPDRFSGHQFPNYSSELNVNALLLGDSALYLCASSDWRGTAGNQPQHFGDGTRLSIL.

The chain joins TRBV10-3 to TRBJ2-3; no clear D gene. Trimming cost V 0 bases and J 0 bases, with 13 bases left between them. The CDR3 has 17 residues. Germline CDR1 reads ENHRY; CDR2 reads SYGVKD. This CDR3 is CAISESSRLSSTDTQYF. The CDR3 nucleotides read TGTGCCATCAGTGAGTCGTCGAGACTGTCTAGCACAGATACGCAGTATTTT.

The rearrangement uses TRBV2 and TRBJ2-4, with D possibly being TRBD1 (5 bases). Looked up from germline, CDR1 is SNHLY and CDR2 is FYNNEI. The CDR3 totals 18 residues. Deletions cut 4 bases from V and 0 bases from J, with 19 bases between. CDR3 in DNA: TGTGCCAGCAGTGGACGCGCGGTTGGACATCTAGCCAAAAACATTCAGTACTTC. This gives the protein CASSGRAVGHLAKNIQYF.

This clone was detected once. The chain has TRBV30 and TRBJ1-5; possibly TRBD1 for D (5 bases). The V and J ends lost 2 bases and 3 bases respectively, with 14 bases between them. CDR1 is GTSNPN and CDR2 is SVGIG in the germline V gene (reference sequence). This CDR3 has 15 residues. Here the CDR3 reads CAWSPGWTINQPQHF. CDR3 bases: TGTGCCTGGAGTCCCGGTTGGACAATCAATCAGCCCCAGCATTTT.

V and J are TRBV4-1 and TRBJ2-7; TRBD2 matches at 13 bases. V trimming: 4 bases; J trimming: 4 bases; junction bases outside the gene matches: 7. Germline V gene sequence: CDR1 MGHRA, CDR2 YSYEKL. This CDR3 region has 16 residues. CDR3 residues: CASSLAGTSGDYEQYF. The CDR3 region has the DNA TGCGCCAGCAGCCTAGCCGGGACTAGCGGGGATTACGAGCAGTACTTC.

The rearrangement uses TRBV7-9 and TRBJ2-1; 9 nucleotides align to TRBD2. The CDR3 loop spans 17 amino acids. The V gene end was trimmed by 5 bases and the J gene end by 5 bases; junction bases not matched to a gene: 13. The germline gives CDR1 SEHNR, CDR2 FQNEAQ (reference sequence). CDR3 DNA: TGTGCCAGCAGCCCGCAATGGCGGGGGGGCCAGAACAATGAGCAGTTCTTC. The encoded protein is CASSPQWRGGQNNEQFF.

V is TRBV19 and J is TRBJ2-3; the D gene is possibly TRBD1 (5 bases). Per germline, CDR1 LNHDA and CDR2 SQIVND (reference sequence). V shed 1 base and J shed 5 bases, with 13 bases lying between them. This CDR3 comprises 15 residues. CDR3 in amino acids: CASSIGQGLGDTQYF. Written as DNA, the CDR3 is TGTGCCAGTAGTATAGGCCAGGGTTTAGGAGATACGCAGTATTTT.

This clone was observed once. The chain combines TRBV30 with TRBJ1-2; tentative D call: TRBD1 (5 bases). In germline, CDR1 is GTSNPN, CDR2 SVGIG (reference sequence). V was cut by 6 bases and J by 4 bases, with 18 bases left in between. The CDR3 covers 14 residues. The CDR3 DNA is TGTGCCTGTTGGGGGGGGGAAAGGGGCTATGGCTACACCTTC. This codes for CACWGGERGYGYTF.

The chain is built from TRBV9 and TRBJ1-2; 9 bases agree with TRBD1. Trimming took 6 bases from V and 1 from J; bases not matched to a gene: 13. This CDR3 region has 17 residues. Germline V gene lookup returns CDR1 SGDLS and CDR2 YYNGEE. CDR3 loop: CASTGQGPIGNNYGYTF. As DNA, the CDR3 is TGTGCCAGCACCGGACAGGGGCCGATTGGGAATAACTATGGCTACACCTTC.

The J gene is TRBJ1-1, the V gene TRBV4-1, with 8 bases aligning to TRBD1. The CDR3 has 15 residues. V dropped 2 bases and J dropped 0; count of bases not matched to a gene: 2. Germline assignment: CDR1 MGHRA and CDR2 YSYEKL. The CDR3: CASSQYRGMNTEAFF. DNA of the CDR3: TGCGCCAGCAGCCAATACAGGGGGATGAACACTGAAGCTTTCTTT.

This sequence joins TRBV28 and TRBJ2-5; the D is unclear. Between the trimmed V and J ends, which lost 5 bases and 5 bases, there was a span of 18 bases. The CDR3 length is 15 residues. Germline CDR1 reads MDHEN; CDR2 reads SYDVKM. The CDR3, as DNA: TGTGCCAGCAGTCCTCCCACAGATGGGCCGGAGACCCAGTACTTC. Protein: CASSPPTDGPETQYF.

The chain links TRBV28 to TRBJ2-1; 9 bases are a match to TRBD2. With V trimmed by 4 bases and J by 9 bases, 10 bases remained unmatched. The CDR3 length is 15 residues. Germline CDR1 and CDR2: MDHEN and SYDVKM. The DNA of the CDR3 is TGTGCCAGCAGTTCGGCCGGACTAGCGTCTGGTGAGCAGTTCTTC. Translated: CASSSAGLASGEQFF.

The chain carries TRBV27 and TRBJ2-6; D remains ambiguous. This CDR3 is built from 12 residues. CDR1 and CDR2 from the germline V gene are MNHEY and SMNVEV (reference sequence). V was shortened by 4 bases and J by 4 bases, with 2 bases between the two germline ends. The CDR3 here is CASSSGANVLTF. The CDR3 coding sequence is TGTGCCAGCAGTTCAGGGGCCAACGTCCTGACTTTC.

V is TRBV4-1 and J is TRBJ1-2, with D perhaps matching TRBD1 (5 bases). This CDR3 has 16 residues. From germline, CDR1 is MGHRA and CDR2 YSYEKL. With 0 bases removed from V and 3 bases from J, the gap between germline ends came to 14 bases. The CDR3 loop reads CASSQERGTVYYGYTF. As DNA, the CDR3 is TGCGCCAGCAGCCAAGAACGGGGGACCGTTTACTATGGCTACACCTTC.